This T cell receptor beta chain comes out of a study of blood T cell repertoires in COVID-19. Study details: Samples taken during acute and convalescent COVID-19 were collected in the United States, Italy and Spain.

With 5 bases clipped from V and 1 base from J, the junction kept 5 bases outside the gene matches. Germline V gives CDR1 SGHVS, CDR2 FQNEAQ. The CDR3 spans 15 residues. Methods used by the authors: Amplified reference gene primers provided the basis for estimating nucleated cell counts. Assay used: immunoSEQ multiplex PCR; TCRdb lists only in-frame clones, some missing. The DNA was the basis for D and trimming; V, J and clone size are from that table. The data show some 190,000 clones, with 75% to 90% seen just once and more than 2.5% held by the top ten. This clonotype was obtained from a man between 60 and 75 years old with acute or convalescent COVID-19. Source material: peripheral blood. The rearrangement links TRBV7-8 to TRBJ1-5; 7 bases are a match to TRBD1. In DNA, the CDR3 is TGTGCCAGCAGCCCGGACAGGCCAAGCAATCAGCCCCAGCATTTT. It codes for CASSPDRPSNQPQHF.